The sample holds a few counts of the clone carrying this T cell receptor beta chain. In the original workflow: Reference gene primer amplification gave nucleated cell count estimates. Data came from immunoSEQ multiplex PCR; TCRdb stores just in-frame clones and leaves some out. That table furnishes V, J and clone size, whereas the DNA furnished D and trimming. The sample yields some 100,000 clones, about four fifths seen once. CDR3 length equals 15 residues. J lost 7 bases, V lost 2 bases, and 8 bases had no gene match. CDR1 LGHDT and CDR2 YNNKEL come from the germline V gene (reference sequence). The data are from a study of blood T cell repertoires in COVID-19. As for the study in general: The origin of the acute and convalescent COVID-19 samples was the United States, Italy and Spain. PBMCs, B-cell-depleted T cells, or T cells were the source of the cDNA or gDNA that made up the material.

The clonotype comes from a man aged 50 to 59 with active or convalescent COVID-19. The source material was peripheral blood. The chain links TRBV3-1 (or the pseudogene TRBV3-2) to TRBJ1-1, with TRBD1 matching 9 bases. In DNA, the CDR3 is TGTGCCAGCAGCCAAACCGCGCGACAGGGGGTTGAAGCTTTCTTT. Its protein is CASSQTARQGVEAFF.